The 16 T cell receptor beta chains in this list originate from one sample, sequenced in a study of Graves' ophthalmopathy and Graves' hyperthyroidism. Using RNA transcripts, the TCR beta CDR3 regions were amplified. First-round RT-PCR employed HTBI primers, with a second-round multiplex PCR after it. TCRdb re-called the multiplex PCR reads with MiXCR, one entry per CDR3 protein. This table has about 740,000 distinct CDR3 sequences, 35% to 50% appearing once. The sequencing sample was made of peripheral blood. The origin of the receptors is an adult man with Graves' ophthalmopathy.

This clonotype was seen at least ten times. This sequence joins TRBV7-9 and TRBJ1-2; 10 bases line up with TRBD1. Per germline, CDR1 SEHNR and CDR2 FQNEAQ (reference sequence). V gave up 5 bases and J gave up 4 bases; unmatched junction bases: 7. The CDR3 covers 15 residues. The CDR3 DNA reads TGTGCCAGCAGCCGTGCGGGACAGGGGTTCTATGGCTACACCTTC. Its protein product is CASSRAGQGFYGYTF.

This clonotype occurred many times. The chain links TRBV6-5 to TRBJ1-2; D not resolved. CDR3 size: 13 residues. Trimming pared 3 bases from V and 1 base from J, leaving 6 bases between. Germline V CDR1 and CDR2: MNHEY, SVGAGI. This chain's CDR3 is CASSYNSNYGYTF. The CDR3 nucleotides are TGTGCCAGCAGTTATAACAGTAACTATGGCTACACCTTC.

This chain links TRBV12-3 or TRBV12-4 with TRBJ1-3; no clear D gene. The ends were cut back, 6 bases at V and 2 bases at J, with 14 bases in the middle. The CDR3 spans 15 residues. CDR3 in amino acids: CASSIEVGTGNTIYF. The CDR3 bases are TGTGCCAGCAGCATCGAGGTGGGCACTGGAAACACCATATATTTT.

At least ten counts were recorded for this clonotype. The DNA for the CDR3 is TGTGCCATCAGTTTTCGGACGGAGTATGGCTACACCTTC. It encodes CAISFRTEYGYTF. This rearrangement joins TRBV10-3 to TRBJ1-2, with D unclear. The CDR3 loop spans 13 amino acids. CDR1 is ENHRY and CDR2 is SYGVKD in the germline V gene. The ends were cut back, 5 bases at V and 5 bases at J, with 12 bases in the middle.

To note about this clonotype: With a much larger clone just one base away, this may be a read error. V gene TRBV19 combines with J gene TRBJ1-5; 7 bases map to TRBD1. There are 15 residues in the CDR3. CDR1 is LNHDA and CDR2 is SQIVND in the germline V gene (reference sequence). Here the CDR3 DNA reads TGTGCCAGTAGAGACCAGGGACAGAGCAATCGGCCCCAGCATTTT. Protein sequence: CASRDQGQSNRPQHF.

The CDR3: CSAGTGGSYEQYF. The CDR3 DNA reads as TGCAGCGCCGGGACAGGGGGTTCCTACGAGCAGTACTTC. V gene TRBV29-1 combines with J gene TRBJ2-7; 11 positions match TRBD1. CDR1 SQVTM and CDR2 ANQGSEA come from the germline V gene. After removal of 7 bases from V and 1 base from J, the junction contained 3 bases not matched to a gene. CDR3 length: 13 amino acids.

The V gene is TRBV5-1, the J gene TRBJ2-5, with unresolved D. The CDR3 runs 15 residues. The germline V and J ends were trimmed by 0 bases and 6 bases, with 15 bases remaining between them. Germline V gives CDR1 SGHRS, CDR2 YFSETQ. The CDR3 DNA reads TGCGCCAGCAGCTTGGGCGTGAGCACACCCCAGACCCAGTACTTC. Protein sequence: CASSLGVSTPQTQYF.

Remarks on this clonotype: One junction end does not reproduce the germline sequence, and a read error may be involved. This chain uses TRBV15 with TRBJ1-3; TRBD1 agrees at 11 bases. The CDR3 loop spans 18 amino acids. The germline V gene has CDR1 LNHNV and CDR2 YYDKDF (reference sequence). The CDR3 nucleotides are TGTGCCACCAGCAGAAGGGCCGGACAGGGGGCATCTGGAAACACCATACATTTT. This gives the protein CATSRRAGQGASGNTIHF.

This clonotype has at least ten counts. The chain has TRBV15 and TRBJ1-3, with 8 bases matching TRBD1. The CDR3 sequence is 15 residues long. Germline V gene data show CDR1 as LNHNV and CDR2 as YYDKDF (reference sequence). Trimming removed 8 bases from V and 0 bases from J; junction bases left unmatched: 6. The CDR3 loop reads CATAQGDGSGNTIYF. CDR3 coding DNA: TGTGCCACCGCACAGGGGGATGGCTCTGGAAACACCATATATTTT.

CDR3 amino acids: CASSLLQGGAQPQHF. DNA for the CDR3: TGTGCCAGCAGTTTATTACAGGGGGGAGCTCAGCCCCAGCATTTT. The gene calls are TRBV28 and TRBJ1-5; 8 bases are shared with TRBD1. CDR3 length: 15 residues. V lost 1 base, J lost 6 bases, and 5 bases stayed unmatched. The V gene's germline CDR1 is MDHEN and CDR2 SYDVKM.

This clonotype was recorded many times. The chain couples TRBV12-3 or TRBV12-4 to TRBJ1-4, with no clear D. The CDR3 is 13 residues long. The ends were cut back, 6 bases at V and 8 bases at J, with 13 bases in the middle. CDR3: CASRRTEEEKLFF. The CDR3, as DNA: TGTGCCAGCAGGAGGACGGAGGAAGAAAAACTGTTTTTT.

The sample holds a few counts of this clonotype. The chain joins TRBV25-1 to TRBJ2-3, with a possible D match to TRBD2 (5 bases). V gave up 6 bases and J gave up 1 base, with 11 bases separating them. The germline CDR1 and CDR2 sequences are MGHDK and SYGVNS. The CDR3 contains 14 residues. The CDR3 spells CASSPLGGTDTQYF. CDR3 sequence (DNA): TGTGCCAGCAGCCCGCTCGGGGGCACAGATACGCAGTATTTT.

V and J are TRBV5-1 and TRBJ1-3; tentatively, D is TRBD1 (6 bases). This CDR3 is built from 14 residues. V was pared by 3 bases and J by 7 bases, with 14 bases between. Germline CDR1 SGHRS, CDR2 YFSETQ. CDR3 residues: CASSSTSTGNTIYF. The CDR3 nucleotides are TGCGCCAGCAGCTCGACCTCCACAGGGAACACCATATATTTT.

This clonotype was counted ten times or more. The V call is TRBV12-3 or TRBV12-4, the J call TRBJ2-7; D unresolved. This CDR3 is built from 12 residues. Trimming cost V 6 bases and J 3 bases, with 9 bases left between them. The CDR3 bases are TGTGCCAGCAGCTTATCGGGCTACGAGCAGTACTTC. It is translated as CASSLSGYEQYF.

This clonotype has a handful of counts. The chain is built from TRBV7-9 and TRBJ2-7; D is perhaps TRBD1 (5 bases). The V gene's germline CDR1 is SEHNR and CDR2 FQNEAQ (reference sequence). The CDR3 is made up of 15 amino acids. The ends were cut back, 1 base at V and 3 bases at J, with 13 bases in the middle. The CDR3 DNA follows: TGTGCCAGCAGCTTAGGGGGCGCTCTCGACTACGAGCAGTACTTC. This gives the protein CASSLGGALDYEQYF.

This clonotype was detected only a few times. The CDR3 DNA reads TGTGCCAGCAGCTTGGGTAGGTTGCAAACAGCGAACAGCTCCTACGAGCAGTACTTC. It translates to CASSLGRLQTANSSYEQYF. The J gene is TRBJ2-7, the V gene TRBV7-2; D remains ambiguous. With 3 bases removed from V and 0 bases from J, the gap between germline ends came to 24 bases. This CDR3 comprises 19 residues. In germline, CDR1 is SGHTA, CDR2 FQGNSA.